This T cell receptor (beta chain) was obtained from a study of sequential checkpoint blockade in melanoma. Study background: Randomization was 1:1 between first-line nivolumab→ipilimumab and ipilimumab→nivolumab. Both treatment sequences were followed by maintenance nivolumab.

The treatment was: randomized to nivolumab then ipilimumab (arm A) or the reverse (arm B). Patients had received no earlier DNA-damaging chemotherapy. PBMC sorting kept live CD3+CD8+ cells without CD19 or CD56. Produced via immunoSEQ multiplex PCR; TCRdb's table is partial and in-frame only. This sample has 1,300 or so clones, with roughly 65% found just once. The CDR3 runs 14 residues. J gave up 4 bases and V 3 bases, and 5 bases lay outside the gene matches. Germline V gene lookup returns CDR1 MNHEY and CDR2 SMNVEV (reference sequence). The chain has TRBV27 and TRBJ1-2; 7 nucleotides line up with TRBD1. The source of this sequence is a human donor with melanoma. Sample: CD8+ T cells sorted from blood (inferred from file names), taken from a patient given nivolumab and ipilimumab in sequence. The DNA of the CDR3 is TGTGCCAGCAGTTTCCTAGGGACAGCCTATGGCTACACCTTC. It translates to CASSFLGTAYGYTF.